This T cell receptor (beta chain) was documented in a study of memory CD4+ T cells and cytomegalovirus serostatus. Study summary: Donors were healthy Belgian adults, fewer than ten CMV seropositive and 20 to 25 seronegative.

Source study methods: Out-of-frame sequences were removed, leaving 2,000,000 or so distinct TCRbeta sequences. The assay was immunoSEQ multiplex PCR, and TCRdb's table has in-frame clones only and misses some. V, J and clone size derive from that table, while D and trimming were established from the DNA sequence. The table lists approximately 49,000 clones, more than 60% of them singletons. Single viable CD3+CD4+CD8-CD45RO+ cells were sorted as the memory CD4+ T cells. Serostatus was set by detecting CMV pp150, pp28, p38, p52 IgG. This clonotype originated in an adult in good health and CMV-seronegative. Sequencing was carried out using memory CD4+ T cells from blood.

CDR3 protein: CASSLVAVGGKLFF. In nucleotides, the CDR3 is TGTGCCAGCAGCTTAGTTGCGGTTGGGGGGAAACTGTTTTTT. The chain links TRBV7-2 to TRBJ1-4; possible D gene TRBD1, 5 bases. The germline V and J ends were trimmed by 1 base and 11 bases, with 14 bases remaining between them. In germline, CDR1 is SGHTA, CDR2 FQGNSA. This CDR3 region has 14 residues.